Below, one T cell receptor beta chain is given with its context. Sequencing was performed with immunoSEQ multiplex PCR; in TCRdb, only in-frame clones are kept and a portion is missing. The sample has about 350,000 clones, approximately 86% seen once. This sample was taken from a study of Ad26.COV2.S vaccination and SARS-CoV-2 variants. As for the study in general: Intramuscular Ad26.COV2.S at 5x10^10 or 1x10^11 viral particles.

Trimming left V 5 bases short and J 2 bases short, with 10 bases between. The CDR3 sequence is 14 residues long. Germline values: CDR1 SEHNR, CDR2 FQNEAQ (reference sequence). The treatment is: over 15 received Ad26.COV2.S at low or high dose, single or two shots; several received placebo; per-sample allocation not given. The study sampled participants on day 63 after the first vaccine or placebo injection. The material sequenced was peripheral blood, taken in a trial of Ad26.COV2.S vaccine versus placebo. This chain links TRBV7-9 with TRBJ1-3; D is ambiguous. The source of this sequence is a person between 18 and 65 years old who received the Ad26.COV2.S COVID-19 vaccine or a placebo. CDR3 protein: CASSLQGTGNTIYF. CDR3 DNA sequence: TGTGCCAGCAGCCTACAAGGGACTGGAAACACCATATATTTT.